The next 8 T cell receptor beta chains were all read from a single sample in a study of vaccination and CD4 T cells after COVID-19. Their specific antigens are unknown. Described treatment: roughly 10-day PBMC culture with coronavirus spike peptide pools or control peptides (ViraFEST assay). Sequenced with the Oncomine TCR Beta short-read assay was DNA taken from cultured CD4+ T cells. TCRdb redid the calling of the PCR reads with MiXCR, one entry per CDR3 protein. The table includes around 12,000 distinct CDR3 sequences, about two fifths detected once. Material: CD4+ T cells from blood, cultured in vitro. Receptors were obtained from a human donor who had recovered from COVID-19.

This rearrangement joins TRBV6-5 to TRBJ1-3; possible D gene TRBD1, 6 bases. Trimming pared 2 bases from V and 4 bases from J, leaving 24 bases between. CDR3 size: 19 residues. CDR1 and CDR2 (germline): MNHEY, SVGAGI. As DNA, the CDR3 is TGTGCCAGCAGTTACATAGGGCAGGGGAGGGAAGTGTCGGGAAACACCATATATTTT. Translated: CASSYIGQGREVSGNTIYF.

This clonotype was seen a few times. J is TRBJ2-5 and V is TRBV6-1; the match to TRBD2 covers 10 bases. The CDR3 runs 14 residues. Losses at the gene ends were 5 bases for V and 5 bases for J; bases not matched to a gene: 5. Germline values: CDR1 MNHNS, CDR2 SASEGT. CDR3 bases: TGTGCCAGCAGTAAGGGACTAGCGTCTGAGACCCAGTACTTC. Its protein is CASSKGLASETQYF.

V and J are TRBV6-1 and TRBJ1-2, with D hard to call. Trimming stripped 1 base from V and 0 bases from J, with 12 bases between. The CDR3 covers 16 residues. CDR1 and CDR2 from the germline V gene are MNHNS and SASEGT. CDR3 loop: CASSEERGLANYGYTF. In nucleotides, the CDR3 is TGTGCCAGCAGTGAAGAACGGGGATTAGCTAACTATGGCTACACCTTC.

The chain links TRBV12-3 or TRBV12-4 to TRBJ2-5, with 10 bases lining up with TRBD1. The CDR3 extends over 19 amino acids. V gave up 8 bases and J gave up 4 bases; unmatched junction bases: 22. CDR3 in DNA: TGTGCCAGCGGCGGGGACAGGGGCGCCGCAACATTCACGGGAGAGACCCAGTACTTC. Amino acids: CASGGDRGAATFTGETQYF.

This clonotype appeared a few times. The DNA of the CDR3 is TGTGCCAGCAGCTTAGCCTTTGCAACTAATGAAAAACTGTTTTTT. The encoded protein is CASSLAFATNEKLFF. The chain joins TRBV6-1 to TRBJ1-4; D call uncertain. In germline, CDR1 is MNHNS, CDR2 SASEGT. This CDR3 region has 15 residues. V was shortened by 6 bases and J by 0 bases, with 11 bases between the two germline ends.

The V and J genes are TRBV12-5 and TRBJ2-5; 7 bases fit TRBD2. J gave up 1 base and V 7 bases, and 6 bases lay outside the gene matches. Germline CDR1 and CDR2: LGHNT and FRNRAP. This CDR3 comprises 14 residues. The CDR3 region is CASAPSGAQETQYF. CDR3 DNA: TGTGCTAGTGCCCCAAGCGGGGCCCAAGAGACCCAGTACTTC.

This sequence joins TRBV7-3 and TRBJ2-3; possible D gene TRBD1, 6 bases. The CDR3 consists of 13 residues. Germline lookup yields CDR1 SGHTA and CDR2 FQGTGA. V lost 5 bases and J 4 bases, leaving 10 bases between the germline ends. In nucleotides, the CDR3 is TGTGCCAGCAGCCGGACAGCGTCAGATACGCAGTATTTT. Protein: CASSRTASDTQYF.

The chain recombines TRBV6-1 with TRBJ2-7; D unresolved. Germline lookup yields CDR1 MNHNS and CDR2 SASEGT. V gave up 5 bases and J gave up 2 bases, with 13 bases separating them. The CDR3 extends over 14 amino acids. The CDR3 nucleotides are TGTGCCAGCAGTACACCGGGTCTCGCCTACGAGCAGTACTTC. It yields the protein CASSTPGLAYEQYF.